A selection of T cell receptor beta chains follows, all from one sample in a study of blood T cells in healthy people across ages. MiXCR was run by TCRdb on the 5' RACE reads, yielding one entry per CDR3 protein. The sample shows approximately 900,000 distinct CDR3 sequences, almost 30% of them seen only once. These sequences were also reported in another study, on T cells of mothers and their children.

Sequenced sample: blood. All receptors come from a woman aged 35 to 49 in good health. The CDR3 runs from the conserved cysteine through the conserved F or W. D genes are given only for firm matches. Clone size is shown for a subset of rows, as once, few, many or a class of expanded clone.

clone size,D gene,J gene,V gene,CDR3 length,CDR3 DNA,CDR3 protein
-,TRBD1,TRBJ2-5,TRBV28,17,TGTGCCAGCAGTTCACTACCCGGACAGGTTTTGTTGGAGACCCAGTACTTC,CASSSLPGQVLLETQYF
few,-,TRBJ1-4,TRBV11-2,14,TGTGCCAGCAGCTTAGACGGGGTTTCTGAAAAACTGTTTTTT,CASSLDGVSEKLFF
few,-,TRBJ1-2,TRBV20-1,12,TGCAGTGCTGCAGTAGGCAGATATGGCTACACCTTC,CSAAVGRYGYTF
few,-,TRBJ1-2,TRBV20-1,13,TGCAGTGCTATCGAAACAGGGTCAGGTGGCTACACCTTC,CSAIETGSGGYTF
-,-,TRBJ2-1,TRBV6-5,13,TGTGCCAGCAGCCCAGGGGGGGCCGGGGAGCAGTTCTTC,CASSPGGAGEQFF
-,TRBD2,TRBJ2-5,TRBV2,13,TGTGCCAGCAAGACTAGCGGGCAAGAGACCCAGTACTTC,CASKTSGQETQYF
many,-,TRBJ1-6,TRBV28,17,TGTGCCAGCAGTTTCTCTTCTTCGGGGGTACTAAATTCACCCCTCCACTTT,CASSFSSSGVLNSPLHF
-,TRBD1,TRBJ2-1,TRBV24-1,16,TGTGCCACCAGTGATTTTCCGACAGGGGTGCACACTGAGCAGTTCTTC,CATSDFPTGVHTEQFF
-,TRBD1,TRBJ1-2,TRBV5-6,14,TGTGCCAGCAGCTGGGAGGACAGGAACTATGGCTACACCTTC,CASSWEDRNYGYTF
-,-,TRBJ2-3,TRBV3-1,12,TGTGCCAGCAGCCAGGGGGAGTACAGCCAGTATTTT,CASSQGEYSQYF
many,TRBD1,TRBJ1-2,TRBV29-1,13,TGCAGCGGACAGGGTCCTCAGTTTGTTGGCTACACCTTC,CSGQGPQFVGYTF
-,-,TRBJ1-1,TRBV5-1,17,TGCGCCAGCAGCAATGGCGTGGGAAACCGACCAAACACTGAAGCTTTCTTT,CASSNGVGNRPNTEAFF
-,-,TRBJ1-1,TRBV4-3,13,TGCGCCAGCAGCCAGGAGGCAGACACTGAAGCTTTCTTT,CASSQEADTEAFF
few,TRBD2,TRBJ2-3,TRBV3-1,15,TGTGCCAGCAGCCCTCCTTGGCGGGGAGGGGATACGCAGTATTTT,CASSPPWRGGDTQYF
-,-,TRBJ1-5,TRBV25-1,13,TGTGCCAGCAGTGGGGGTCGGGATCAGCCCCAGCATTTT,CASSGGRDQPQHF
-,TRBD2,TRBJ2-3,TRBV20-1,18,TGCAGTGCTAGGGGGCGTAGCGGGGGGCCTCTAACCACAGGTACGCAGTATTTT,CSARGRSGGPLTTGTQYF
-,TRBD2,TRBJ2-3,TRBV7-2,16,TGTGCCAGCAGCATTGGGACTAGCGGTGATACAGATACGCAGTATTTT,CASSIGTSGDTDTQYF
-,-,TRBJ1-5,TRBV7-2,14,TGTGCCAGCAGCTTAGTAACTGTCAATCAGCCCCAGCATTTT,CASSLVTVNQPQHF
many,TRBD2,TRBJ2-7,TRBV7-9,17,TGTGCCAGCAGCTTAGTAGCGGGGGCCACTTTATCCTACGAGCAGTACTTC,CASSLVAGATLSYEQYF
-,-,TRBJ1-2,TRBV5-1,15,TGCGCCAGCAGCTTGGCCTGGGGAAAGGAGGATGGCTACACCTTC,CASSLAWGKEDGYTF
few,-,TRBJ2-2,TRBV29-1,16,TGCAGCGCTCGGCAAGGTTTTACCTGGAACACCGGGGAGCTGTTTTTT,CSARQGFTWNTGELFF
-,-,TRBJ2-5,TRBV28,12,TGTGCCACGGCTCATGGCCAAGAGACCCAGTACTTC,CATAHGQETQYF
few,TRBD2,TRBJ2-4,TRBV12-3/TRBV12-4,18,TGTGCCAGCAGTTCAGGGACTAGCGGGGGTCCCCTTCCCCAGGTGCAGTACTTC,CASSSGTSGGPLPQVQYF
few,TRBD1,TRBJ1-1,TRBV7-2,15,TGTGCCAGCAGCCGCCAACAGGGGCTGAACACTGAAGCTTTCTTT,CASSRQQGLNTEAFF
once,TRBD2,TRBJ2-3,TRBV10-3,14,TGTGCCATCAGTGGGGCTAGCGGCCCGGATACGCAGTATTTT,CAISGASGPDTQYF
-,TRBD1,TRBJ2-1,TRBV7-2,17,TGTGCCAGCAGCGGCAATAATCAGGGGGAGTCCTACAATGAGCAGTTCTTC,CASSGNNQGESYNEQFF
-,-,TRBJ1-4,TRBV6-2/TRBV6-3,15,TGTGCCAGCAGTGACTCGAGAGGGGGAGGGAAAAAACTGTTTTTT,CASSDSRGGGKKLFF
many,-,TRBJ2-7,TRBV6-1,12,TGTGCCAGCAGGCAGGGGAATTACGAGCAGTACTTC,CASRQGNYEQYF
few,-,TRBJ1-3,TRBV25-1,16,TGTGCCAGCAGTGAATTTTCGACTCGGGCAAGAAACACCATATATTTT,CASSEFSTRARNTIYF
few,TRBD2,TRBJ2-3,TRBV4-1,16,TGCGCCAGCAGCCAAGATTCAGGGACTAGCGCAGATACGCAGTATTTT,CASSQDSGTSADTQYF
-,-,TRBJ1-4,TRBV15,14,TGTGCCACCAGCAGAGTGGACCGTAATGAAGAACTGTTTTTT,CATSRVDRNEELFF
-,-,TRBJ1-2,TRBV12-3/TRBV12-4,13,TGTGCCAGCAGTTTAATCGGGGAGAGCGACTACACCTTC,CASSLIGESDYTF
many,-,TRBJ2-7,TRBV7-9,14,TGTGCCAGCACTTATGGGGCAGGCTCCTACGAGCAGTACTTC,CASTYGAGSYEQYF
-,TRBD1,TRBJ1-1,TRBV6-5,14,TGTGCCAGCAGTTACTCCACAGGGGTCACTGAAGCTTTCTTT,CASSYSTGVTEAFF
-,-,TRBJ2-7,TRBV7-9,14,TGTGCCAGCAGCCTCCAATCCTACGGGGCCGAGCAGTACTTC,CASSLQSYGAEQYF
-,-,TRBJ1-6,TRBV7-9,13,TGTGTCCTGAGGGGGGGGGCCAGCGGACCCCTCCACTTT,CVLRGGASGPLHF
few,TRBD1,TRBJ1-1,TRBV5-6,14,TGTGCCAGCAGCTCTAAACAGGGGGACACTGAAGCTTTCTTT,CASSSKQGDTEAFF
-,-,TRBJ1-5,TRBV3-1,13,TGTGCCAGCAGCCATCTGACTAATCAGCCCCAGCATTTT,CASSHLTNQPQHF
-,-,TRBJ2-2,TRBV15,15,TGTGCCACCAGCGGCCTTGACACGAACACCGGGGAGCTGTTTTTT,CATSGLDTNTGELFF
-,TRBD2,TRBJ2-5,TRBV29-1,13,TGCAGCGTTCGGGGGGGAAAGAAAGAGACCCAGTACTTC,CSVRGGKKETQYF
-,-,TRBJ1-2,TRBV18,14,TGTGCCAGCTCACCACGACAGATCGGCTATGGCTACACCTTC,CASSPRQIGYGYTF
many,TRBD1,TRBJ2-7,TRBV5-1,14,TGCGCCAGCAAGGGACAGGAGGGTCCCTACGAGCAGTACTTC,CASKGQEGPYEQYF
-,-,TRBJ2-4,TRBV3-1,13,TGTGCCAGCAGCAAAGGACTGGGGTTTTTGCAGTACTTC,CASSKGLGFLQYF
-,-,TRBJ1-2,TRBV20-1,13,TGCAGTGCTCGGGCCGATTCTTTCTATGGCTACACCTTC,CSARADSFYGYTF
-,-,TRBJ2-3,TRBV24-1,16,TGTGCCACCAGTCCCACGGGGGACCATGGGGGAGATACGCAGTATTTT,CATSPTGDHGGDTQYF
-,TRBD1,TRBJ2-1,TRBV5-1,15,TGCGCCAGCAGCTTGGAGGGGACAGGGTCGAATGAGCAGTTCTTC,CASSLEGTGSNEQFF
-,-,TRBJ2-3,TRBV5-1,14,TGCGCCAGCAGCTTTGGACAGCGCACAGATACGCAGTATTTT,CASSFGQRTDTQYF
-,-,TRBJ1-2,TRBV7-2,11,TGTGCCAGCAGCTTTGCGTATGGCTACACCTTC,CASSFAYGYTF
many,TRBD1,TRBJ1-2,TRBV20-1,13,TGCAGTGCCCCTCGGGGGGACAGGGGTGGCTACACCTTC,CSAPRGDRGGYTF
few,TRBD1,TRBJ2-7,TRBV7-9,16,TGTGCCAGCAGCTTGGGGATGGGACAGGGGACCCACGAGCAGTACTTC,CASSLGMGQGTHEQYF
few,-,TRBJ2-1,TRBV7-9,11,TGTGCCAGCAGCTACGGATTCGAGCAGTTCTTC,CASSYGFEQFF
many,TRBD2,TRBJ2-7,TRBV7-2,16,TGTGCCAGCAGCTCGAGGACTAGCGGGGGGGCCGTCGAGCAGTACTTC,CASSSRTSGGAVEQYF
few,TRBD2,TRBJ2-2,TRBV3-1,16,TGTGCCAGCAGCCCCAGCGGGGTTTCGAACACCGGGGAGCTGTTTTTT,CASSPSGVSNTGELFF
many,-,TRBJ2-3,TRBV4-3,18,TGCGCCAGCAGCCAAGATCCCCGCAGCCGAATAAGCACAGATACGCAGTATTTT,CASSQDPRSRISTDTQYF
-,-,TRBJ1-6,TRBV5-4,14,TGTGCCAGCAGCTTGCGGGGTGAGGGATCACCCCGCCACTTT,CASSLRGEGSPRHF